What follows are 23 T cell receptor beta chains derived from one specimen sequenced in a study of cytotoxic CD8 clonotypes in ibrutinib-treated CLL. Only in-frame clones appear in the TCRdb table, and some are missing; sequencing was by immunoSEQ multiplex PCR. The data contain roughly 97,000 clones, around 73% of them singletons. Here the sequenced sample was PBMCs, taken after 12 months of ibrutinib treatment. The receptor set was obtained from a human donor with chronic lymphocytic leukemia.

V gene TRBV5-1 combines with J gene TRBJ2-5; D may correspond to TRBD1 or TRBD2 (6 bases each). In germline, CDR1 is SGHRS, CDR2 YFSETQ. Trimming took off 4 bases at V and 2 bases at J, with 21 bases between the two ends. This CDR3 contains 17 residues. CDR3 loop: CASSRGGGLRGQETQYF. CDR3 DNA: TGCGCCAGCAGCAGAGGTGGGGGGCTGAGGGGACAAGAGACCCAGTACTTC.

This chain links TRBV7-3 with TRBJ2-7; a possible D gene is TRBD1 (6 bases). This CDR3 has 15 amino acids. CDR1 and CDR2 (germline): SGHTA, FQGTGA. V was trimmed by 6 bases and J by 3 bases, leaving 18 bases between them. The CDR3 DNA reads TGTGCCAGCAGTTTGGGCGGTCAGGGGCGCTACGAGCAGTACTTC. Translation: CASSLGGQGRYEQYF.

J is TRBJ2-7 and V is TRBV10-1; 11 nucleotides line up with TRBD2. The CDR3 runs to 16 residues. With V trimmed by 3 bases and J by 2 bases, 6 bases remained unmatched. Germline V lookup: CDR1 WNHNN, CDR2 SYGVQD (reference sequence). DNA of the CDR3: TGCGCCAGCAGTGACACCACTAGCGGGGGAGCCTACGAGCAGTACTTC. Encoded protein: CASSDTTSGGAYEQYF.

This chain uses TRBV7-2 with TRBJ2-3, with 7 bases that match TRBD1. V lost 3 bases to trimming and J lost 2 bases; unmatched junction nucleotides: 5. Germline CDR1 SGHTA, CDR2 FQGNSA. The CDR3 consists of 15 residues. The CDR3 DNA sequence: TGTGCCAGCAGCTTGATAGGGGGCCTCACAGATACGCAGTATTTT. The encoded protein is CASSLIGGLTDTQYF.

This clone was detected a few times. This CDR3 reads CASSLWGNTEAFF. DNA of the CDR3: TGTGCCAGCAGCTTATGGGGGAACACTGAAGCTTTCTTT. This chain links TRBV7-2 with TRBJ1-1, with unresolved D. The CDR3 sequence is 13 residues long. CDR1 is SGHTA, CDR2 FQGNSA, per germline. The V and J ends lost 2 bases and 1 base respectively, with 5 bases between them.

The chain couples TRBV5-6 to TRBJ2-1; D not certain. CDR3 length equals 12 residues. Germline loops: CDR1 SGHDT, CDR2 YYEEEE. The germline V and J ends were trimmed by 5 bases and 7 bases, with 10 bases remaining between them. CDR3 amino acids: CASRALSNEQFF. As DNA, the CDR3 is TGTGCCAGCAGGGCCCTTTCGAATGAGCAGTTCTTC.

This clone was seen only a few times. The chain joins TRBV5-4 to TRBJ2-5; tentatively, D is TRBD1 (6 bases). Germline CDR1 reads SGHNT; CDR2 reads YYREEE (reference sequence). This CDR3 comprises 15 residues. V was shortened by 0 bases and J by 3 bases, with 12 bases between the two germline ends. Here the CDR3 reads CASSLGGQRKETQYF. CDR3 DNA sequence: TGTGCCAGCAGCTTGGGGGGACAACGTAAAGAGACCCAGTACTTC.

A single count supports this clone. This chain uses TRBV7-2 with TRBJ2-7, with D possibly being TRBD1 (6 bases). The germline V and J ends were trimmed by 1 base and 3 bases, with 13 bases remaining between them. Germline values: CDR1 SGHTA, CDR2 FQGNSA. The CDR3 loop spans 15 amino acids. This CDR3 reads CASSLGSGVYYEQYF. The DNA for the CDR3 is TGTGCCAGCAGCTTAGGATCAGGGGTATACTACGAGCAGTACTTC.

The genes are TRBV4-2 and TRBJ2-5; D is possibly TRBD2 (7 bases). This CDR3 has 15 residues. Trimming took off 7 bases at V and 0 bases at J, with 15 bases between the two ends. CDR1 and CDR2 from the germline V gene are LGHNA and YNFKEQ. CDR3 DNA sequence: TGTGCCAGCAATTCCGGGGGGCAGTACCAAGAGACCCAGTACTTC. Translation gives CASNSGGQYQETQYF.

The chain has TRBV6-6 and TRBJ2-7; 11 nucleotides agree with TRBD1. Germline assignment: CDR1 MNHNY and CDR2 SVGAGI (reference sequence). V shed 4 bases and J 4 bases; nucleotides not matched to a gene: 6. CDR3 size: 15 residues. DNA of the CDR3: TGTGCCAGCAGTTTGGTAGGGACAGGGGGGTACGAGCAGTACTTC. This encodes CASSLVGTGGYEQYF.

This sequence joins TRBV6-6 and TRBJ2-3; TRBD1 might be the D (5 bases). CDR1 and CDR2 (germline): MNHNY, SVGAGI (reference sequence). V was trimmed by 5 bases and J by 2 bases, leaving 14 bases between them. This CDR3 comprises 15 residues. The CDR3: CASSRGRAPTDTQYF. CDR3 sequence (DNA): TGTGCCAGCAGTAGGGGCAGGGCCCCCACAGATACGCAGTATTTT.

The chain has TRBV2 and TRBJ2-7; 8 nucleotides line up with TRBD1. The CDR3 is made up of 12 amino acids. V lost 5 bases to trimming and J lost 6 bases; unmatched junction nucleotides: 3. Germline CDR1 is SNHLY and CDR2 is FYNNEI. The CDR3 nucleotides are TGTGCCAGCAGTCCAGGGGGCGCCGAGCAGTACTTC. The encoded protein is CASSPGGAEQYF. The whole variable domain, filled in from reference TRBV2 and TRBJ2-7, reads EPEVTQTPSHQVTQMGQEVILRCVPISNHLYFYWYRQILGQKVEFLVSFYNNEISEKSEIFDDQFSVERPDGSNFTLKIRSTKLEDSAMYFCASSPGGAEQYFGPGTRLTVT.

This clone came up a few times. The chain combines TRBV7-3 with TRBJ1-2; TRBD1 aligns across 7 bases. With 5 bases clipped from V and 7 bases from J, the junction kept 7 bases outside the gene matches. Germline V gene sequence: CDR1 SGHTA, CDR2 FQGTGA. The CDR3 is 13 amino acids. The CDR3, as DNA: TGTGCCAGCAGCCTTCCCGGACAGGCTGGCTACACCTTC. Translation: CASSLPGQAGYTF.

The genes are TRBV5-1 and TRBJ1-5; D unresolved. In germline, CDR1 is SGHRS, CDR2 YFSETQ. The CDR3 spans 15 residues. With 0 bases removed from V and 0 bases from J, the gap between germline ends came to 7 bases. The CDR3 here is CASSLAGVSNQPQHF. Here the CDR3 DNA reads TGCGCCAGCAGCTTGGCAGGTGTTAGCAATCAGCCCCAGCATTTT.

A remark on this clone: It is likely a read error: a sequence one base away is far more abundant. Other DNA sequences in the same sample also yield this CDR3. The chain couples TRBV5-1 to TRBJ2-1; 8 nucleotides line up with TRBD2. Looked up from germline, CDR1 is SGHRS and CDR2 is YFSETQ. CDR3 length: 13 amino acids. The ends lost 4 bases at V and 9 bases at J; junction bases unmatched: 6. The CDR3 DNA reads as TGCGCCAGCAGCGGGGGGACTAGTTCTGAGCAGTTCTTC. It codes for CASSGGTSSEQFF.

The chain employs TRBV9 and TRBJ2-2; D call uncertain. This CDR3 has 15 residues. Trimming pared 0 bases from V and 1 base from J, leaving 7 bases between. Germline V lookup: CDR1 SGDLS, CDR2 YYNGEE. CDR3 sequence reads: CASSVEGRNTGELFF. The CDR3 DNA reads TGTGCCAGCAGCGTAGAAGGACGGAACACCGGGGAGCTGTTTTTT. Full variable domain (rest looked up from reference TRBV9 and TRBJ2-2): DSGVTQTPKHLITATGQRVTLRCSPRSGDLSVYWYQQSLDQGLQFLIQYYNGEERAKGNILERFSAQQFPDLHSELNLSSLELGDSALYFCASSVEGRNTGELFFGEGSRLTVL.

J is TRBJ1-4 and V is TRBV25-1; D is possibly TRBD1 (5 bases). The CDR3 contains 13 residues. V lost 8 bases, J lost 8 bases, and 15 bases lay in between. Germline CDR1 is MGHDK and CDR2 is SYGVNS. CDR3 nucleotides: TGTGCCAGCGGGGACCTTATTGGCGAAAAACTGTTTTTT. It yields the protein CASGDLIGEKLFF. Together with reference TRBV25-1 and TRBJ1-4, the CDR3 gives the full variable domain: EADIYQTPRYLVIGTGKKITLECSQTMGHDKMYWYQQDPGMELHLIHYSYGVNSTEKGDLSSESTVSRIRTEHFPLTLESARPSHTSQYLCASGDLIGEKLFFGSGTQLSVL.

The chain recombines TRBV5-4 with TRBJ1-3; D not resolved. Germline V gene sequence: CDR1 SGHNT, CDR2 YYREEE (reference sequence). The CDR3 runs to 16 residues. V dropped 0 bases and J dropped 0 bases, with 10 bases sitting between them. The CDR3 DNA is TGTGCCAGCAGCTTGGCCGGGCCGCTCTCTGGAAACACCATATATTTT. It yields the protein CASSLAGPLSGNTIYF.

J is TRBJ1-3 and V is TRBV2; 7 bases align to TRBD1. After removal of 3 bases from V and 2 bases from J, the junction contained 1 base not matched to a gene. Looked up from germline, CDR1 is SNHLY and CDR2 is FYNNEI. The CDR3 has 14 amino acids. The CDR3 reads CASSDQGAGNTIYF. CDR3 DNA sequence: TGTGCCAGCAGTGACCAGGGGGCTGGAAACACCATATATTTT.

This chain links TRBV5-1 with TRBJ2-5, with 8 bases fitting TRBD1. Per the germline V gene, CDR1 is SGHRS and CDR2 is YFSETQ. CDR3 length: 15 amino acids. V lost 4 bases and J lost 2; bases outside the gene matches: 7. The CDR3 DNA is TGCGCCAGCAGCCCCATGGACAGGGCGCAAGAGACCCAGTACTTC. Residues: CASSPMDRAQETQYF.

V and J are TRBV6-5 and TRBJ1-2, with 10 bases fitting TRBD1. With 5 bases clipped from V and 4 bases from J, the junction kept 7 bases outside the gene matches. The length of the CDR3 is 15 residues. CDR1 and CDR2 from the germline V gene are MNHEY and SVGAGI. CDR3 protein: CASSPDRGQGYGYTF. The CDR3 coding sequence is TGTGCCAGCAGTCCAGACAGGGGGCAAGGCTATGGCTACACCTTC.

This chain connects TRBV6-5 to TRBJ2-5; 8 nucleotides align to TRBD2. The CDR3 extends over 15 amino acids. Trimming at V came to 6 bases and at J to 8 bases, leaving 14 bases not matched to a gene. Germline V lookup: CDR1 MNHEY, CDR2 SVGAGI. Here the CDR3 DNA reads TGTGCCAGCAGCCAGGGACTAGTGGAGCGGCGAACCCAGTACTTC. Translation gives CASSQGLVERRTQYF.

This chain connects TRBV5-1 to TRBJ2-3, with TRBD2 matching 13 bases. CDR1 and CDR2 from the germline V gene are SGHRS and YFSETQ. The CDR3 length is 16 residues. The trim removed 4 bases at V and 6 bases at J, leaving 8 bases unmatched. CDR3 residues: CASSPPGLAGRDTQYF. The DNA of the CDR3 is TGCGCCAGCAGCCCGCCGGGACTAGCGGGACGGGATACGCAGTATTTT.